In its sample, the clone carrying this T cell receptor (beta chain) was seen many times. Its antigen remains unknown. The data were taken from a study of T cell repertoires in cytomegalovirus infection. Study at large: Both a matching HLA type and CMV infection were indicated by public TCR beta signatures.

Using its own MiXCR run on the reads, TCRdb lists one record per CDR3 protein. The top ten clones hold over 10% of a sample with 450,000 to 650,000 distinct CDR3 sequences, 26% of them seen once. Trimming took off 4 bases at V and 6 bases at J, with 7 bases between the two ends. The CDR3 length is 12 residues. Germline CDR1 SNHLY, CDR2 FYNNEI. Study findings and constraints: Ex vivo, HLA-C-restricted CMV-specific TCR beta clonotypes prevailed over the rest of the response. Based on cumulative public TCR beta family frequency, carriers of CMV plus the relevant HLA were identified.

The V and J genes are TRBV2 and TRBJ2-1, with D hard to call. The sequencing input was PBMCs. This clonotype was obtained from a human donor in good health (CMV status not recorded). Some clones in this sample may be carry-over from other donors' samples. DNA of the CDR3: TGTGCCAGCAGTGTTACGGGCAATGAGCAGTTCTTC. As protein: CASSVTGNEQFF.